One sample yielded the 20 T cell receptor beta chains listed below, sequenced in a study of T cells in localized non-small cell lung cancer. Using immunoSEQ multiplex PCR, the repertoire was profiled, and TCRdb retains in-frame clones only, with some absent. The data hold approximately 30,000 clones, with around 90% observed a single time. Specimen: peripheral blood mononuclear cells, collected before any cancer treatment. Receptors originate from a female donor aged 60 or older with stage II lung adenocarcinoma.

The CDR3 sequence is CASSESGGNNQPQHF. For the CDR3, the DNA is TGCGCCAGCAGTGAATCTGGGGGGAACAATCAGCCCCAGCATTTT. This chain uses TRBV10-2 with TRBJ1-5, with D maybe TRBD1 (5 bases). The germline V gene has CDR1 WSHSY and CDR2 SAAADI. With 3 bases removed from V and 3 bases from J, the gap between germline ends came to 12 bases. This CDR3 spans 15 amino acids.

The chain links TRBV4-1 to TRBJ2-3; possible D gene TRBD1, 7 bases. The CDR3 runs 17 residues. V was cut by 4 bases and J by 3 bases, with 20 bases left in between. Looked up from germline, CDR1 is MGHRA and CDR2 is YSYEKL. The CDR3 spells CASSPRRDSSRTDTQYF. The CDR3, as DNA: TGCGCCAGCAGCCCCCGGCGGGACAGCTCTCGAACAGATACGCAGTATTTT.

This chain uses TRBV7-8 with TRBJ1-5; 7 bases line up with TRBD1. The CDR3 covers 14 residues. From germline, CDR1 is SGHVS and CDR2 FQNEAQ. Trimming took 7 bases from V and 4 from J; bases not matched to a gene: 7. CDR3 nucleotide sequence: TGTGCCAGCACCGCGGACAGGCTTAATCAGCCCCAGCATTTT. Protein product: CASTADRLNQPQHF.

The chain couples TRBV27 to TRBJ1-4; TRBD1 might be the D (5 bases). V lost 6 bases and J 9 bases, leaving 20 bases between the germline ends. The germline V gene encodes CDR1 MNHEY and CDR2 SMNVEV (reference sequence). The CDR3 loop spans 15 amino acids. The chain's CDR3 is CASSSSGTLLQKLFF. Written as DNA, the CDR3 is TGTGCCAGCAGCTCCTCTGGGACGTTGTTGCAAAAACTGTTTTTT.

This chain links TRBV18 with TRBJ1-1; 7 bases line up with TRBD1. CDR3 length equals 16 residues. The J segment lost 3 bases and the V segment lost 6 bases, leaving 13 bases of the junction unmatched. Germline V gives CDR1 KGHSH, CDR2 LQKENI. The CDR3 coding sequence is TGTGCCAGCTCGCTTTACAGGGGTGGTCAGGACACTGAAGCTTTCTTT. Translated, it gives CASSLYRGGQDTEAFF.

This chain links TRBV9 with TRBJ1-5; no definite D call. CDR1 is SGDLS and CDR2 is YYNGEE in the germline V gene. Trimming took off 0 bases at V and 2 bases at J, with 6 bases between the two ends. The CDR3 length is 14 residues. The CDR3: CASSVGGGNQPQHF. As DNA, the CDR3 is TGTGCCAGCAGCGTAGGTGGGGGCAATCAGCCCCAGCATTTT.

This clone was counted once. The V and J genes are TRBV9 and TRBJ2-2; the D gene is possibly TRBD1 (5 bases). CDR1 is SGDLS, CDR2 YYNGEE, per germline. This CDR3 has 17 residues. V lost 1 base and J 1 base, leaving 14 bases between the germline ends. The CDR3 nucleotides are TGTGCCAGCAGCGTATTTTCCAGGGCAGGGAACACCGGGGAGCTGTTTTTT. Translating gives CASSVFSRAGNTGELFF.

The CDR3 sequence is CASRGGVSTDTQYF. CDR3 DNA: TGTGCCAGTAGAGGAGGGGTAAGCACAGATACGCAGTATTTT. V is TRBV19 and J is TRBJ2-3, with D perhaps matching TRBD2 (6 bases). The CDR3 totals 14 residues. V gave up 6 bases and J gave up 0 bases, with 10 bases separating them. Germline V lookup: CDR1 LNHDA, CDR2 SQIVND (reference sequence).

This clone was recorded only once. This sequence joins TRBV10-3 and TRBJ1-1, with a possible D match to TRBD1 (6 bases). In germline, CDR1 is ENHRY, CDR2 SYGVKD. Deletions cut 6 bases from V and 0 bases from J, with 11 bases between. The CDR3 contains 14 residues. CDR3 nucleotides: TGTGCCATCAGAAGGACAGAAATGAACACTGAAGCTTTCTTT. It translates to CAIRRTEMNTEAFF.

The rearrangement uses TRBV28 and TRBJ2-7, with D unresolved. V lost 6 bases and J lost 1, with 10 bases in between. Germline CDR1 is MDHEN and CDR2 is SYDVKM. This CDR3 has 13 amino acids. CDR3 nucleotides: TGTGCCAGCAGCAAGGGTTCGTCCTACGAGCAGTACTTC. The encoded protein is CASSKGSSYEQYF.

V and J are TRBV28 and TRBJ2-7, with D tentatively TRBD1 (5 bases). CDR1 is MDHEN and CDR2 is SYDVKM in the germline V gene. Trimming took off 6 bases at V and 2 bases at J, with 5 bases between the two ends. The CDR3 totals 11 residues. The CDR3 loop reads CASRGAYEQYF. CDR3 nucleotides: TGTGCCAGCAGAGGGGCCTACGAGCAGTACTTC.

This chain uses TRBV6-5 with TRBJ2-7; 8 nucleotides agree with TRBD1. There are 14 residues in the CDR3. The ends lost 6 bases at V and 2 bases at J; junction bases unmatched: 6. Germline V gives CDR1 MNHEY, CDR2 SVGAGI. CDR3 nucleotides: TGTGCCAGCAGGGGCAGACAGGGGCCCTACGAGCAGTACTTC. Translating gives CASRGRQGPYEQYF.

The V call is TRBV18, the J call TRBJ1-5; D might be TRBD1 (5 bases). With 6 bases removed from V and 1 base from J, the gap between germline ends came to 16 bases. The CDR3 length is 16 residues. In germline, CDR1 is KGHSH, CDR2 LQKENI. In nucleotides, the CDR3 is TGTGCCAGCTCCCAGGGAACACTCCGAAGCAATCAGCCCCAGCATTTT. As protein: CASSQGTLRSNQPQHF.

This clone was counted a few times. The V and J genes are TRBV5-4 and TRBJ2-1; the D gene is possibly TRBD1 (5 bases). The CDR3 loop spans 15 amino acids. V dropped 5 bases and J dropped 0 bases, with 12 bases sitting between them. Germline lookup yields CDR1 SGHNT and CDR2 YYREEE (reference sequence). The DNA of the CDR3 is TGTGCCAGCAGGAACAACAGGAACTCCTACAATGAGCAGTTCTTC. This sequence encodes CASRNNRNSYNEQFF.

The rearrangement uses TRBV27 and TRBJ2-7, with TRBD1 matching 7 bases. The germline gives CDR1 MNHEY, CDR2 SMNVEV (reference sequence). V shed 5 bases and J 3 bases; nucleotides not matched to a gene: 10. CDR3 length equals 15 residues. Here the CDR3 DNA reads TGTGCCAGCAGTCCCTACTGGACAGGAAACTACGAGCAGTACTTC. It translates to CASSPYWTGNYEQYF.

This sequence joins TRBV5-1 and TRBJ2-1, with TRBD2 matching over 8 bases. Germline-derived CDR1 and CDR2 are SGHRS and YFSETQ. The CDR3 spans 13 residues. After removal of 4 bases from V and 6 bases from J, the junction contained 3 bases not matched to a gene. This chain's CDR3 is CASSPGGANEQFF. The CDR3 nucleotides are TGCGCCAGCAGCCCCGGGGGGGCCAATGAGCAGTTCTTC. Based on the CDR3 plus reference TRBV5-1 and TRBJ2-1, the full variable domain is KAGVTQTPRYLIKTRGQQVTLSCSPISGHRSVSWYQQTPGQGLQFLFEYFSETQRNKGNFPGRFSGRQFSNSRSEMNVSTLELGDSALYLCASSPGGANEQFFGPGTRLTVL.

The rearrangement uses TRBV4-1 and TRBJ2-3; 7 bases are shared with TRBD2. Germline assignment: CDR1 MGHRA and CDR2 YSYEKL. This CDR3 is 16 amino acids long. Trimming removed 2 bases from V and 2 bases from J; junction bases left unmatched: 7. CDR3 DNA: TGCGCCAGCAGCCAAACCCAGCGGGGCCCCACAGATACGCAGTATTTT. It yields the protein CASSQTQRGPTDTQYF.

This clone was seen only a few times. The gene calls are TRBV6-6 and TRBJ1-2, with unresolved D. Germline CDR1 MNHNY, CDR2 SVGAGI (reference sequence). This CDR3 region has 13 residues. Deletions cut 4 bases from V and 4 bases from J, with 10 bases between. CDR3 DNA sequence: TGTGCCAGCAGTTCGGAAGGGTCCTATGGCTACACCTTC. It codes for CASSSEGSYGYTF.

This rearrangement joins TRBV28 to TRBJ2-7; D ambiguous. Trimming shortened V by 2 bases and J by 4 bases, and 9 bases separated the two germline ends. This CDR3 has 13 residues. CDR1 is MDHEN, CDR2 SYDVKM, per germline. The CDR3 reads CASSLEAPYEQYF. CDR3 coding DNA: TGTGCCAGCAGTTTAGAGGCACCTTACGAGCAGTACTTC.

V gene TRBV4-3 combines with J gene TRBJ2-3, with 7 bases lining up with TRBD1. CDR1 is LGHNA and CDR2 is YSLEER in the germline V gene. V lost 1 base to trimming and J lost 2 bases; unmatched junction nucleotides: 9. This CDR3 contains 17 residues. The CDR3: CASSQGGDRLITDTQYF. The CDR3 region has the DNA TGCGCCAGCAGCCAAGGAGGGGACAGACTAATCACAGATACGCAGTATTTT.